Shown below are 24 T cell receptor beta chains from a single sample sequenced in a study of blood T cells in healthy people across ages. Alongside a J-beta primer mix, a sample-barcoded 5' primer served in a second PCR lasting about 7 to 12 cycles. TCRdb analysed the 5' RACE reads with MiXCR anew, one entry per CDR3 protein. The sample shows about 1.6 million distinct CDR3 sequences, about 32% of them seen only once. The sample comprised blood. Receptors were obtained from a woman in her twenties or thirties in good health.

This clonotype was detected a few times. This chain links TRBV4-1 with TRBJ2-3; TRBD1 matches 8 bases. The CDR3 length is 15 residues. J was trimmed by 4 bases and V by 0 bases; bases with no gene match: 3. Germline lookup yields CDR1 MGHRA and CDR2 YSYEKL. The DNA for the CDR3 is TGCGCCAGCAGCCAAGATCCGGGACAGGCAGATACGCAGTATTTT. Translating gives CASSQDPGQADTQYF.

The gene calls are TRBV10-2 and TRBJ2-3; D is possibly TRBD2 (6 bases). The CDR3 is made up of 15 amino acids. Germline loops: CDR1 WSHSY, CDR2 SAAADI. V was pared by 5 bases and J by 2 bases, with 14 bases between. The CDR3 DNA sequence: TGCGCCAGCAGTCGTTGGGACTTACCCACAGATACGCAGTATTTT. It specifies CASSRWDLPTDTQYF.

On this clonotype: One end of the junction fails to match germline, which may point to a read error. The V gene is TRBV5-1, the J gene TRBJ2-5, with TRBD2 matching 9 bases. The J call may be incorrect, as the DNA end agrees better with TRBJ2-7. The CDR3 sequence is 15 residues long. Germline V gives CDR1 SGHRS, CDR2 YFSETQ. CDR3 in amino acids: CAGSFREREVHEQYF. The CDR3 DNA follows: TGCGCCGGCAGCTTCAGGGAGCGGGAGGTTCACGAGCAGTACTTC.

The chain couples TRBV9 to TRBJ2-3; D might be TRBD2 (6 bases). From germline, CDR1 is SGDLS and CDR2 YYNGEE. The V end was cut by 0 bases, the J end by 1 base, with 21 bases between. The CDR3 contains 19 residues. The CDR3 nucleotides read TGTGCCAGCAGCGTAGAAGTAGGTGCGGCGGGGACCCGCACAGATACGCAGTATTTT. It encodes CASSVEVGAAGTRTDTQYF.

This clonotype was picked up a small number of times. The CDR3 reads CASSIDRVYGYTF. The CDR3 DNA reads TGTGCCAGCAGCATCGACAGGGTTTATGGCTACACCTTC. The chain joins TRBV6-2 or TRBV6-3 to TRBJ1-2; 7 positions agree with TRBD1. Germline CDR1 MNHEY, CDR2 SVGEGT. Trimming cost V 6 bases and J 5 bases; bases outside gene matches: 6. This CDR3 has 13 amino acids.

This clonotype was detected only a few times. The V and J genes are TRBV20-1 and TRBJ1-1; D possibly corresponds to TRBD1 (5 bases). Germline V CDR1 and CDR2: DFQATT, SNEGSKA (reference sequence). Trimming removed 0 bases at V and 1 base at J, with 12 bases between. CDR3 length: 15 amino acids. CDR3 DNA: TGCAGTGCTAGAGATTTGACAGCACCGAACACTGAAGCTTTCTTT. This sequence encodes CSARDLTAPNTEAFF.

The genes are TRBV7-9 and TRBJ2-1; 11 positions agree with TRBD2. The CDR3 is 17 residues long. Germline V gene data show CDR1 as SEHNR and CDR2 as FQNEAQ (reference sequence). V was pared by 0 bases and J by 5 bases, with 6 bases of the junction left unmatched. Here the CDR3 DNA reads TGTGCCAGCAGCTTAGCACTAGCGGGAGATCGGCACAATGAGCAGTTCTTC. Translation gives CASSLALAGDRHNEQFF.

This rearrangement joins TRBV5-1 to TRBJ2-7; D remains unclear. CDR1 SGHRS and CDR2 YFSETQ come from the germline V gene. The V end lost 3 bases, the J end lost 2 bases, and 9 bases lay between the germline ends. The CDR3 covers 13 residues. CDR3 DNA: TGCGCCAGCAGCTCTTCATTTACCTACGAGCAGTACTTC. Translation: CASSSSFTYEQYF.

This clonotype came up a few times. The J gene is TRBJ2-7, the V gene TRBV27; weak D call: TRBD2 (5 bases). Germline CDR1 is MNHEY and CDR2 is SMNVEV (reference sequence). V lost 3 bases and J lost 3, with 15 bases in between. The CDR3 has 15 residues. CDR3 protein: CASSLVSGVVYEQYF. The CDR3 nucleotides read TGTGCCAGCAGTTTGGTCAGCGGCGTAGTCTACGAGCAGTACTTC.

This clonotype was seen a few times. J is TRBJ2-7 and V is TRBV28, with 10 bases fitting TRBD2. CDR1 and CDR2 from the germline V gene are MDHEN and SYDVKM. CDR3 length equals 15 residues. Trimming cost V 4 bases and J 1 base; bases outside gene matches: 4. This CDR3 is CASSSPSGRSYEQYF. The CDR3 bases are TGTGCCAGCAGTTCGCCTAGCGGGAGATCCTACGAGCAGTACTTC.

The chain uses TRBV4-1 and TRBJ2-3; D possibly uses TRBD1 or TRBD2 (6 bases each). Trimming shortened V by 4 bases and J by 6 bases, and 26 bases separated the two germline ends. The germline gives CDR1 MGHRA, CDR2 YSYEKL. This CDR3 has 18 amino acids. This CDR3 reads CASSLWETGAPVFDTQYF. The CDR3 nucleotides read TGCGCCAGCAGCCTATGGGAAACGGGGGCCCCAGTTTTTGATACGCAGTATTTT.

This clonotype has just a few counts. The rearrangement uses TRBV20-1 and TRBJ2-7, with TRBD2 matching over 7 bases. This CDR3 contains 17 residues. J gave up 5 bases and V 3 bases, and 19 bases lay outside the gene matches. The germline CDR1 and CDR2 sequences are DFQATT and SNEGSKA (reference sequence). CDR3 DNA sequence: TGCAGTGCTAGTCATCGGGGGTATCGGGGGGTTCCTCACGAGCAGTACTTC. Its translation: CSASHRGYRGVPHEQYF.

This chain uses TRBV3-1 with TRBJ2-5; 12 bases line up with TRBD2. The germline CDR1 and CDR2 sequences are LGHDT and YNNKEL (reference sequence). CDR3 length: 17 amino acids. V lost 5 bases and J lost 4; bases outside the gene matches: 11. The CDR3, as DNA: TGTGCCAGCAGCGGAAGGTCTAGCGGGAGGGCCGCAGAGACCCAGTACTTC. Its protein product is CASSGRSSGRAAETQYF.

To note about this clonotype: It may be a read error: a sequence one base away is much more abundant. CDR3 sequence: CASSSKLAASTDAQYF. In nucleotides, the CDR3 is TGTGCCAGCAGCTCCAAACTAGCGGCTAGCACAGATGCGCAGTATTTT. The gene calls are TRBV4-2 and TRBJ2-3, with TRBD2 matching over 8 bases. Per germline, CDR1 LGHNA and CDR2 YNFKEQ. The CDR3 length is 16 residues.

This clonotype was found many times. The genes are TRBV4-1 and TRBJ2-7; tentative D call: TRBD2 (6 bases). V was pared by 0 bases and J by 2 bases, with 17 bases between. CDR3 length equals 17 residues. Germline V gene sequence: CDR1 MGHRA, CDR2 YSYEKL. The CDR3 coding sequence is TGCGCCAGCAGCCAAGAATTCGAGAGTACGGGGGCCTACGAGCAGTACTTC. Translating it yields CASSQEFESTGAYEQYF.

The chain links TRBV20-1 to TRBJ2-3; 9 positions agree with TRBD2. The CDR3 extends over 14 amino acids. The junction had 7 bases not matched to a gene; V was cut back by 5 bases and J by 4 bases. Looked up from germline, CDR1 is DFQATT and CDR2 is SNEGSKA (reference sequence). CDR3 amino acids: CSAGVAGVSDTQYF. The CDR3 nucleotides read TGCAGTGCTGGGGTAGCGGGAGTTTCAGATACGCAGTATTTT.

This clonotype appeared a single time. Its ends do not fully match the called genes, so a read error is possible. Here the CDR3 DNA reads TGCAGTGCCGATGCCGACGGGACAGCCTATGGCCACACCTTC. Its protein product is CSADADGTAYGHTF. This sequence joins TRBV20-1 and TRBJ1-2; 7 positions agree with TRBD1. This CDR3 has 14 residues. Germline V gene sequence: CDR1 DFQATT, CDR2 SNEGSKA (reference sequence).

The CDR3 DNA follows: TGCGCCAGCCAGCGGGGAGGGGAGCAGTTCTTC. As protein: CASQRGGEQFF. V and J are TRBV5-1 and TRBJ2-1; 7 bases map to TRBD2. This CDR3 region has 11 residues. Germline V gives CDR1 SGHRS, CDR2 YFSETQ. The J segment lost 10 bases and the V segment lost 7 bases, leaving 5 bases of the junction unmatched.

This clonotype was seen only a few times. The chain recombines TRBV6-6 with TRBJ1-4, with 9 nucleotides matching TRBD1. CDR1 MNHNY and CDR2 SVGAGI come from the germline V gene (reference sequence). The CDR3 length is 15 residues. J was trimmed by 10 bases and V by 6 bases; bases with no gene match: 12. The DNA of the CDR3 is TGTGCCAGCAGCCACCGAACAGGGGGCGAAGGAAAACTGTTTTTT. This encodes CASSHRTGGEGKLFF.

A few counts support this clonotype. At one of its ends the junction is not consistent with the germline gene, which may arise from a read error. The V and J genes are TRBV3-1 and TRBJ2-7, with 7 bases that match TRBD1. CDR3 length: 15 residues. Looked up from germline, CDR1 is LGHDT and CDR2 is YNNKEL (reference sequence). The CDR3 DNA reads TGTGCCGGCAGCCAAGGGGTAGGGGGCTCGTACGAGCAGTACTTC. Translating gives CAGSQGVGGSYEQYF.

In regard to this clonotype: A read error may explain this, as a much larger clone is one base away. This sequence joins TRBV30 and TRBJ1-1, with D perhaps matching TRBD1 (6 bases). V gave up 5 bases and J gave up 5 bases, with 12 bases separating them. Germline V gene data show CDR1 as GTSNPN and CDR2 as SVGIG (reference sequence). This CDR3 has 12 residues. CDR3 in DNA: TGTGCCTGGGACGTAGGGGGGACTGAAGCTTTCTTT. This gives the protein CAWDVGGTEAFF.

This clonotype has a handful of counts. V usage is TRBV6-6 and J usage is TRBJ2-2; D is undetermined. The germline CDR1 and CDR2 sequences are MNHNY and SVGAGI (reference sequence). Trimming shortened V by 2 bases and J by 1 base, and 2 bases separated the two germline ends. The CDR3 contains 13 residues. The CDR3 nucleotides read TGTGCCAGCAGTTACGTGAACACCGGGGAGCTGTTTTTT. Amino acids: CASSYVNTGELFF.

The rearrangement uses TRBV7-2 and TRBJ1-4; a weak D match, TRBD1 (6 bases). Germline lookup yields CDR1 SGHTA and CDR2 FQGNSA. V was trimmed by 5 bases and J by 7 bases, leaving 17 bases between them. There are 15 residues in the CDR3. As DNA, the CDR3 is TGTGCCAGCAGCCTAATTCTAGGGGGAAGTGAAAAACTGTTTTTT. It codes for CASSLILGGSEKLFF.

The chain is built from TRBV12-3 or TRBV12-4 and TRBJ2-1; D uncertain. The CDR3 consists of 16 residues. V lost 7 bases and J 2 bases, leaving 18 bases between the germline ends. The chain's CDR3 is CASTPPSRPPYNEQFF. The CDR3 nucleotides are TGTGCCAGCACTCCCCCGAGCAGACCCCCCTACAATGAGCAGTTCTTC.